The 9 T cell receptor beta chains in this list originate from one sample, sequenced in a study of blood T cells in healthy people across ages. Combining a sample-barcoded 5' primer with a J-beta primer mix, a second PCR ran for roughly 6 to 12 cycles. Each CDR3 protein gets one entry after TCRdb re-called the 5' RACE reads with MiXCR. The sample contains some 800,000 distinct CDR3 sequences, around a quarter of which appear only once. These sequences were also reported in another study, on T cells of mothers and their children.

Source material: blood. These receptors all stem from a boy between 10 and 17 years old in good health.

The chain joins TRBV5-1 to TRBJ2-2; D possibly matches TRBD1 or TRBD2 (5 bases each). Germline CDR1 is SGHRS and CDR2 is YFSETQ. CDR3 length: 16 amino acids. V lost 4 bases, J lost 2 bases, and 15 bases lay in between. CDR3 in amino acids: CASSPRGALNTGELFF. The CDR3 DNA reads as TGCGCCAGCAGCCCGAGAGGGGCGCTCAACACCGGGGAGCTGTTTTTT.

This clonotype was seen only a few times. Germline and junction disagree at one end, which may indicate a read error. The V call is TRBV20-1, the J call TRBJ2-1; either TRBD1 or TRBD2 may supply D (5 bases each). The germline V gene has CDR1 DFQATT and CDR2 SNEGSKA (reference sequence). The CDR3 loop spans 14 amino acids. CDR3 in amino acids: CSARGASSYNEQFF. The CDR3 DNA follows: TGCAGTGCGAGAGGGGCGTCCTCCTACAATGAGCAGTTCTTC.

J is TRBJ1-6 and V is TRBV12-3 or TRBV12-4; tentatively, D is TRBD1 (5 bases). V lost 5 bases and J 0 bases, leaving 8 bases between the germline ends. The CDR3 has 15 amino acids. Written as DNA, the CDR3 is TGTGCCAGCAGTGACAGTAGCTCCTATAATTCACCCCTCCACTTT. As protein: CASSDSSSYNSPLHF.

This clonotype was observed a handful of times. V usage is TRBV29-1 and J usage is TRBJ2-7; D perhaps matches TRBD1 (6 bases). Germline V gene data show CDR1 as SQVTM and CDR2 as ANQGSEA. Trimming took 6 bases from V and 2 from J, leaving 17 bases between them. The CDR3 extends over 14 amino acids. CDR3 nucleotides: TGCAGCGTCAGAACACAGGGTTCGGCCTACGAGCAGTACTTC. It is translated as CSVRTQGSAYEQYF.

This rearrangement joins TRBV24-1 to TRBJ2-1; 9 positions match TRBD1. There are 12 residues in the CDR3. Trimming at V came to 9 bases and at J to 8 bases, leaving 4 bases not matched to a gene. The germline gives CDR1 KGHDR, CDR2 SFDVKD. The CDR3 reads CATAQGADEQFF. Written as DNA, the CDR3 is TGTGCCACCGCACAGGGGGCGGATGAGCAGTTCTTC.

This clonotype has only a few counts. V gene TRBV11-2 combines with J gene TRBJ2-1, with 9 bases matching TRBD2. In germline, CDR1 is SGHAT, CDR2 FQNNGV. V gave up 5 bases and J gave up 2 bases; unmatched junction bases: 7. The CDR3 sequence is 16 residues long. CDR3 residues: CASSPTSSGAYNEQFF. The CDR3 DNA reads TGTGCCAGCAGCCCAACTTCTAGCGGGGCCTACAATGAGCAGTTCTTC.

Only a few counts were recorded for this clonotype. The chain uses TRBV6-6 and TRBJ2-4, with no clear D. This CDR3 has 14 residues. Germline CDR1 MNHNY, CDR2 SVGAGI (reference sequence). Trimming took off 0 bases at V and 2 bases at J, with 5 bases between the two ends. The chain's CDR3 is CASSYSDTKNIQYF. The CDR3 DNA reads TGTGCCAGCAGTTACTCCGACACCAAAAACATTCAGTACTTC.

The chain joins TRBV4-3 to TRBJ2-1; D is perhaps TRBD2 (7 bases). V was cut by 4 bases and J by 7 bases, with 20 bases left in between. Germline values: CDR1 LGHNA, CDR2 YSLEER. CDR3 length equals 16 residues. Written as DNA, the CDR3 is TGCGCCAGCAGCCTCTCACGAGGGGGGGCCGTGAATGAGCAGTTCTTC. It codes for CASSLSRGGAVNEQFF.

J is TRBJ2-3 and V is TRBV20-1; tentatively, D is TRBD1 (7 bases). Germline V CDR1 and CDR2: DFQATT, SNEGSKA (reference sequence). The CDR3 is 18 residues long. The V and J ends lost 3 bases and 1 base respectively, with 23 bases between them. The CDR3 DNA reads TGCAGTGCTAGCCCATCGGGGGTCAGGGGGTCGGGCACAGATACGCAGTATTTT. Translated: CSASPSGVRGSGTDTQYF.